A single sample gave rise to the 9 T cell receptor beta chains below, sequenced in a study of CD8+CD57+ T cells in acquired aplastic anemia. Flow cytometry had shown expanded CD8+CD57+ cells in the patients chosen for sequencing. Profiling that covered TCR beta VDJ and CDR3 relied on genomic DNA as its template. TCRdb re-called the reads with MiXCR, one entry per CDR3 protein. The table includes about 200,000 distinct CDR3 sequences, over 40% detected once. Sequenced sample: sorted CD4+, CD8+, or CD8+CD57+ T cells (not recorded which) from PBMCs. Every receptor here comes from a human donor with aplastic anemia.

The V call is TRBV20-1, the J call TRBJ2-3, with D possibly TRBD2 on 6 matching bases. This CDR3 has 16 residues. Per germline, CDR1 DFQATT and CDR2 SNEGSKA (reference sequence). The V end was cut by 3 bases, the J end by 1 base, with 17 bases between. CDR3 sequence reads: CSASRYLRDGTDTQYF. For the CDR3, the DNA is TGCAGTGCTAGCCGTTACTTGCGGGACGGCACAGATACGCAGTATTTT.

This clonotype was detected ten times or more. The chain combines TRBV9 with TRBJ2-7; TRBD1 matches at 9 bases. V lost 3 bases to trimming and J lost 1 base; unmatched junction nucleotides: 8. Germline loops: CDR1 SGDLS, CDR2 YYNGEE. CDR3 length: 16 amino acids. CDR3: CASSAGAGTGSYEQYF. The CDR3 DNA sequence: TGTGCCAGCAGCGCGGGGGCCGGGACAGGGTCCTACGAGCAGTACTTC.

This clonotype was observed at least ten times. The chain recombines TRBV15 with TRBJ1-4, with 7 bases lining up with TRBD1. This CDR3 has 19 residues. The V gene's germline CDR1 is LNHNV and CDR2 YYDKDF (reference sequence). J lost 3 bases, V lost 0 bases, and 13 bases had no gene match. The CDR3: CATSRDLQGVAGANEKLFF. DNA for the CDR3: TGTGCCACCAGCAGAGATCTCCAGGGGGTGGCTGGAGCTAATGAAAAACTGTTTTTT.

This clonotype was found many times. The CDR3 loop reads CASSHPNRVVTEAFF. The CDR3 DNA follows: TGTGCCAGCAGCCACCCGAACAGGGTAGTGACTGAAGCTTTCTTT. This rearrangement joins TRBV4-2 to TRBJ1-1, with D perhaps matching TRBD1 (6 bases). The CDR3 length is 15 residues. Per germline, CDR1 LGHNA and CDR2 YNFKEQ. The germline V and J ends were trimmed by 3 bases and 5 bases, with 16 bases remaining between them.

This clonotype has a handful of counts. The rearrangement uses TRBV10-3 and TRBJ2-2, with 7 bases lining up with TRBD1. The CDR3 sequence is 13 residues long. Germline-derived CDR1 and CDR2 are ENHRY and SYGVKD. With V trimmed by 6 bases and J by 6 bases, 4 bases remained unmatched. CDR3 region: CAISTGEAGELFF. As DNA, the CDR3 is TGTGCCATCAGCACAGGGGAAGCCGGGGAGCTGTTTTTT.

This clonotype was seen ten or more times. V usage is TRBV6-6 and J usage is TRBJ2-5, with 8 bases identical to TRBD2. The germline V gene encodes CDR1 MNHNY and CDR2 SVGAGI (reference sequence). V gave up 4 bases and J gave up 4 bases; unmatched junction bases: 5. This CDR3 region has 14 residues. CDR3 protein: CASSSLGLAETQYF. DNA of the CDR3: TGTGCCAGCAGTTCACTCGGACTAGCAGAGACCCAGTACTTC.

DNA for the CDR3: TGCGCCAGCAGCCCGGAAGATCCCCTATATGGCTACACCTTC. As protein: CASSPEDPLYGYTF. This chain uses TRBV5-1 with TRBJ1-2; no clear D gene. V was trimmed by 4 bases and J by 5 bases, leaving 15 bases between them. The CDR3 runs 14 residues. In germline, CDR1 is SGHRS, CDR2 YFSETQ.

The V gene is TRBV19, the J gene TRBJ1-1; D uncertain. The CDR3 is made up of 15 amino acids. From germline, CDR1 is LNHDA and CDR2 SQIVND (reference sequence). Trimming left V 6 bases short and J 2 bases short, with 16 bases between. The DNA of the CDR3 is TGTGCCAGTAGGATTACCACGGACGGAAACACTGAAGCTTTCTTT. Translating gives CASRITTDGNTEAFF.

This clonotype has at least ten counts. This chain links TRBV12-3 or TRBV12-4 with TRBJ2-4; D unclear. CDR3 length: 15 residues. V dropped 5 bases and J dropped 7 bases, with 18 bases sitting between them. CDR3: CASSPNGEAGNIQYF. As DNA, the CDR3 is TGTGCCAGCAGTCCGAATGGGGAAGCCGGGAACATTCAGTACTTC.